This T cell receptor beta chain derives from a study of molecular identifiers for immune sequencing clone quantification. CDR1 is MNHEY and CDR2 is SMNVEV in the germline V gene (reference sequence). The CDR3 covers 17 residues. A note on this clonotype: A much larger clone is a single base away; this may be a read error.

MiXCR, run by TCRdb on the PCR reads, gives a single entry per CDR3 protein. The repertoire has approximately 670,000 distinct CDR3 sequences, 20% of them found once; the top ten carry 0.7% to 1%. V usage is TRBV27 and J usage is TRBJ2-3; 8 nucleotides line up with TRBD1. The source of this sequence is a human donor in good health. Some libraries in this study had Jurkat cell RNA spiked in. The sequenced sample was naive CD8+ T cells from blood, with Jurkat cell RNA spiked in. As for subset: FACS-sorted CD8+CD4-CCR7+CD45RA+ naive T cells. The chain's CDR3 is CVSSSYTGTGITDTQYF. CDR3 DNA: TGTGTCAGCAGTTCTTACACCGGGACAGGTATCACAGATACGCAGTATTTT.